This TCR beta chain derives from a study of tumor-infiltrating lymphocytes in localized non-small cell lung cancer. Study results and caveats: Tumors had more T cell infiltration than uninvolved lung, per TCRbeta sequencing and CD3 counts.

The repertoire was sequenced with immunoSEQ multiplex PCR; TCRdb's copy has only in-frame clones and lacks some. The table has 25,000 to 35,000 clones, roughly 88% seen once. Per germline, CDR1 SQVTM and CDR2 ANQGSEA. CDR3 length: 11 amino acids. V gave up 6 bases and J gave up 1 base, with 6 bases separating them. In regard to this clone: Its target is unknown.

This receptor was identified in a human donor with non-small cell lung cancer. The V call is TRBV29-1, the J call TRBJ1-1; no reliable D call. Sequences were obtained from lung tumor tissue. The CDR3, as DNA: TGCAGCGTCCCCAAGAACACTGAAGCTTTCTTT. It is translated as CSVPKNTEAFF. Full variable domain (rest looked up from reference TRBV29-1 and TRBJ1-1): SAVISQKPSRDICQRGTSLTIQCQVDSQVTMMFWYRQQPGQSLTLIATANQGSEATYESGFVIDKFPISRPNLTFSTLTVSNMSPEDSSIYLCSVPKNTEAFFGQGTRLTVV.